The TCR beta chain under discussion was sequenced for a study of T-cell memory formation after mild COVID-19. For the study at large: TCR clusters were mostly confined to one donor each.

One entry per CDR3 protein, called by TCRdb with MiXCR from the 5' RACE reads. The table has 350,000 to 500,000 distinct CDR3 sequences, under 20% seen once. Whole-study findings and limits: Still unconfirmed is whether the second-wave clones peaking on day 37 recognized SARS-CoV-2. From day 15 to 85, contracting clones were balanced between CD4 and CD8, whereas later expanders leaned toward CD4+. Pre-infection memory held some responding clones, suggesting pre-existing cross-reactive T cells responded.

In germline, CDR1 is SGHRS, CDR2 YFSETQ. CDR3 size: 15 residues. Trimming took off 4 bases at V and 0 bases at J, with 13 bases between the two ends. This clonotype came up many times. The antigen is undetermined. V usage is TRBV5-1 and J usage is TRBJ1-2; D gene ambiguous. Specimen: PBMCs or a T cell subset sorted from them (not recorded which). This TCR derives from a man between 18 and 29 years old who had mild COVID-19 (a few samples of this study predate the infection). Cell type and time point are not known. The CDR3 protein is CASSADGFSNYGYTF. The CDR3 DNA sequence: TGCGCCAGCAGCGCGGACGGATTTTCTAACTATGGCTACACCTTC.